The next 28 T cell receptor beta chains were all read from a single sample in a study of cytomegalovirus exposure and HLA in healthy donors. A multiplex PCR was run with 60 Vbeta primers and 13 Jbeta primers. Repertoires were generated with immunoSEQ multiplex PCR, while TCRdb's copy carries only in-frame clones and drops some. This sample carries about 150,000 clones, with 1.5% to 2% going to the ten biggest clones. Sequencing was done on a sample of PBMCs. All receptors derive from a woman in her fifties or sixties in good health and CMV-seronegative.

The chain combines TRBV19 with TRBJ2-5; D is undetermined. The germline gives CDR1 LNHDA, CDR2 SQIVND (reference sequence). The CDR3 contains 14 residues. V gave up 4 bases and J gave up 5 bases, with 14 bases separating them. The CDR3: CASSTIRPGETQYF. As DNA, the CDR3 is TGTGCCAGTAGTACTATACGACCGGGTGAGACCCAGTACTTC.

The rearrangement joins TRBV6-6 to TRBJ2-3; perhaps TRBD2 as D (5 bases). Per germline, CDR1 MNHNY and CDR2 SVGAGI (reference sequence). The CDR3 runs 13 residues. V lost 2 bases to trimming and J lost 4 bases, with 7 bases between them. DNA of the CDR3: TGTGCCAGCAGTTACGCGGGCTCAGATACGCAGTATTTT. This encodes CASSYAGSDTQYF.

This chain links TRBV28 with TRBJ2-1; D gene uncertain. CDR3 length: 14 amino acids. In germline, CDR1 is MDHEN, CDR2 SYDVKM. The V gene lost 6 bases and the J gene lost 6 bases, with 15 bases spanning the gap. This CDR3 reads CASSSGVDPNEQFF. CDR3 nucleotide sequence: TGTGCCAGCAGCTCCGGAGTAGACCCCAATGAGCAGTTCTTC.

The chain couples TRBV30 to TRBJ1-4; D gene uncertain. V was trimmed by 0 bases and J by 3 bases, leaving 14 bases between them. From germline, CDR1 is GTSNPN and CDR2 SVGIG (reference sequence). The CDR3 contains 16 residues. The CDR3 protein is CAWSVTRAKPNEKLFF. CDR3 DNA sequence: TGTGCCTGGAGTGTAACGAGGGCGAAACCTAATGAAAAACTGTTTTTT.

The J gene is TRBJ2-1, the V gene TRBV5-1; D is perhaps TRBD1 (6 bases). The length of the CDR3 is 15 residues. In germline, CDR1 is SGHRS, CDR2 YFSETQ. V gave up 0 bases and J gave up 2 bases, with 9 bases separating them. As DNA, the CDR3 is TGCGCCAGCAGCTTGGCACGGACAGCCTACAATGAGCAGTTCTTC. The encoded protein is CASSLARTAYNEQFF.

The chain has TRBV4-2 and TRBJ2-5; 7 bases are shared with TRBD2. The CDR3 consists of 16 residues. V shed 1 base, J shed 1 base, and the junction held 6 bases outside the gene matches. The V gene's germline CDR1 is LGHNA and CDR2 YNFKEQ. This CDR3 is CASSQGLAAFQETQYF. CDR3 bases: TGTGCCAGCAGCCAAGGTCTAGCGGCTTTCCAAGAGACCCAGTACTTC.

The chain combines TRBV4-3 with TRBJ1-3; D gene ambiguous. The CDR3 spans 15 residues. CDR1 LGHNA and CDR2 YSLEER come from the germline V gene. Trimming pared 4 bases from V and 0 bases from J, leaving 10 bases between. CDR3 nucleotide sequence: TGCGCCAGCAGCCCCCGGGTAAACTCTGGAAACACCATATATTTT. It yields the protein CASSPRVNSGNTIYF.

This chain connects TRBV28 to TRBJ2-5, with TRBD1 matching over 7 bases. V was clipped by 7 bases and J by 5 bases; unmatched bases: 10. The length of the CDR3 is 14 residues. Germline V gene sequence: CDR1 MDHEN, CDR2 SYDVKM. CDR3 coding DNA: TGTGCCAGCACTGACAGGGCAGTCGGGGAGACCCAGTACTTC. It yields the protein CASTDRAVGETQYF.

The chain links TRBV2 to TRBJ2-5, with 8 bases matching TRBD1. Per the germline V gene, CDR1 is SNHLY and CDR2 is FYNNEI. This CDR3 is built from 14 residues. J gave up 2 bases and V 10 bases, and 9 bases lay outside the gene matches. As DNA, the CDR3 is TGTGCCACCAGCCAGGGGGCGAGTCAAGAGACCCAGTACTTC. Translation: CATSQGASQETQYF.

The J gene is TRBJ2-5, the V gene TRBV4-3, with 11 nucleotides matching TRBD1. Germline V gene sequence: CDR1 LGHNA, CDR2 YSLEER. Germline trimming cut 1 base from V and 5 bases from J; bases unmatched to any gene: 9. There are 17 residues in the CDR3. The CDR3 nucleotides read TGCGCCAGCAGCCAAGGAGGGACAGGGGGTTTTAGGGAGACCCAGTACTTC. Encoded protein: CASSQGGTGGFRETQYF.

The rearrangement links TRBV19 to TRBJ2-3, with TRBD2 matching 8 bases. The CDR3 totals 15 residues. V lost 2 bases to trimming and J lost 1 base; unmatched junction nucleotides: 2. From germline, CDR1 is LNHDA and CDR2 SQIVND (reference sequence). Written as DNA, the CDR3 is TGTGCCAGTAGTATACTAGCGGGTGGCACAGATACGCAGTATTTT. Its protein product is CASSILAGGTDTQYF. The full variable domain, with the rest looked up from reference TRBV19 and TRBJ2-3, is DGGITQSPKYLFRKEGQNVTLSCEQNLNHDAMYWYRQDPGQGLRLIYYSQIVNDFQKGDIAEGYSVSREKKESFPLTVTSAQKNPTAFYLCASSILAGGTDTQYFGPGTRLTVL.

The chain has TRBV5-1 and TRBJ1-1; 7 bases are shared with TRBD1. Germline CDR1 reads SGHRS; CDR2 reads YFSETQ. J lost 3 bases, V lost 3 bases, and 5 bases had no gene match. This CDR3 region has 14 residues. The CDR3 reads CASSYKTGDTEAFF. The DNA for the CDR3 is TGCGCCAGCAGCTACAAAACAGGGGACACTGAAGCTTTCTTT.

J is TRBJ2-3 and V is TRBV5-1, with TRBD1 identical over 7 bases. The V segment lost 0 bases and the J segment 0 bases; nucleotides outside the gene matches: 1. Germline CDR1 is SGHRS and CDR2 is YFSETQ. The CDR3 has 15 residues. CDR3: CASSLEGASTDTQYF. CDR3 nucleotide sequence: TGCGCCAGCAGCTTGGAGGGGGCGAGCACAGATACGCAGTATTTT. The full variable domain, its missing parts supplied by reference TRBV5-1 and TRBJ2-3, is KAGVTQTPRYLIKTRGQQVTLSCSPISGHRSVSWYQQTPGQGLQFLFEYFSETQRNKGNFPGRFSGRQFSNSRSEMNVSTLELGDSALYLCASSLEGASTDTQYFGPGTRLTVL.

The rearrangement uses TRBV5-1 and TRBJ1-1; D is uncertain. The V gene lost 2 bases and the J gene lost 2 bases, with 4 bases spanning the gap. This CDR3 is 12 amino acids long. The germline gives CDR1 SGHRS, CDR2 YFSETQ. CDR3 sequence reads: CASSFSNTEAFF. DNA of the CDR3: TGCGCCAGCAGCTTCTCTAACACTGAAGCTTTCTTT.

The chain couples TRBV30 to TRBJ1-4; 8 positions agree with TRBD1. J was trimmed by 0 bases and V by 5 bases; bases with no gene match: 5. From germline, CDR1 is GTSNPN and CDR2 SVGIG (reference sequence). This CDR3 is built from 15 residues. CDR3 in DNA: TGTGCCTGGGGGACAGGAGTTTCAACTAATGAAAAACTGTTTTTT. This encodes CAWGTGVSTNEKLFF.

The CDR3 loop reads CASSEGSSSNQPQHF. Here the CDR3 DNA reads TGTGCCAGCAGTGAAGGGAGTTCGAGCAATCAGCCCCAGCATTTT. This chain uses TRBV6-1 with TRBJ1-5, with D unclear. Trimming cost V 1 base and J 1 base, with 8 bases left between them. CDR3 length equals 15 residues. Germline V CDR1 and CDR2: MNHNS, SASEGT.

In the case of this clone: Germline and junction disagree at one end, which may indicate a read error. The chain employs TRBV13 and TRBJ2-7; the match to TRBD2 covers 11 bases. The CDR3 runs to 15 residues. The germline V gene encodes CDR1 PRHDT and CDR2 FYEKMQ (reference sequence). CDR3 DNA: TGTGCCAGCAGGTTAGGGACTAGCGGTAACTACGAGCAGTACTTC. The encoded protein is CASRLGTSGNYEQYF.

The chain is built from TRBV21-1 and TRBJ2-5; the listed D gene, TRBD2, was not tested against the DNA. TRBV21-1 is annotated as a pseudogene. The CDR3 is 14 residues long. CDR3 residues: CASREAINIETQYF. DNA for the CDR3: TGTGCTTCGAGGGAGGCTATAAATATAGAGACCCAGTACTTC.

The chain couples TRBV2 to TRBJ1-6; possibly TRBD1 for D (6 bases). V was clipped by 6 bases and J by 7 bases, with 13 bases between them. The length of the CDR3 is 14 residues. CDR1 is SNHLY, CDR2 FYNNEI, per germline. The CDR3 DNA sequence: TGTGCCAGCAGGGGTGGGACAAGCAATTCACCCCTCCACTTT. Protein sequence: CASRGGTSNSPLHF.

The chain has TRBV5-4 and TRBJ2-7; 13 bases are a match to TRBD2. CDR1 is SGHNT, CDR2 YYREEE, per germline (reference sequence). The V and J ends lost 3 bases and 4 bases, in that order; junction bases with no gene match: 7. CDR3 length: 16 amino acids. Here the CDR3 DNA reads TGTGCCAGCAGCTCACTAGCGGGAGGGCCGTGGTACGAGCAGTACTTC. This gives the protein CASSSLAGGPWYEQYF. The variable domain in full, with the rest retrieved from reference TRBV5-4 and TRBJ2-7, is ETGVTQSPTHLIKTRGQQVTLRCSSQSGHNTVSWYQQALGQGPQFIFQYYREEENGRGNFPPRFSGLQFPNYSSELNVNALELDDSALYLCASSSLAGGPWYEQYFGPGTRLTVT.

The V and J genes are TRBV5-5 and TRBJ2-7; weak D call: TRBD2 (6 bases). The CDR3 runs to 14 residues. Germline-derived CDR1 and CDR2 are SGHKS and YYEKEE (reference sequence). The V end lost 2 bases, the J end lost 5 bases, and 14 bases lay between the germline ends. CDR3 DNA: TGTGCCAGCAGCTTTGGGGGGTCTTACGACGAGCAGTACTTC. It specifies CASSFGGSYDEQYF.

The rearrangement links TRBV7-3 to TRBJ1-2; TRBD1 agrees at 10 bases. J was trimmed by 6 bases and V by 3 bases; bases with no gene match: 13. The CDR3 length is 17 residues. The germline V gene encodes CDR1 SGHTA and CDR2 FQGTGA. CDR3 in amino acids: CASSFTGTGAQGDGYTF. The CDR3 DNA reads as TGTGCCAGCAGCTTCACCGGGACAGGGGCACAGGGTGATGGCTACACCTTC.

V gene TRBV9 combines with J gene TRBJ2-7, with D perhaps TRBD2 (6 bases). Trimming left V 3 bases short and J 2 bases short, with 15 bases between. The CDR3 extends over 15 amino acids. Germline V gene sequence: CDR1 SGDLS, CDR2 YYNGEE. CDR3 protein: CASSATGTPPYEQYF. In DNA, the CDR3 is TGTGCCAGCAGCGCTACCGGGACTCCACCCTACGAGCAGTACTTC. The full variable domain, its missing parts supplied by reference TRBV9 and TRBJ2-7, is DSGVTQTPKHLITATGQRVTLRCSPRSGDLSVYWYQQSLDQGLQFLIQYYNGEERAKGNILERFSAQQFPDLHSELNLSSLELGDSALYFCASSATGTPPYEQYFGPGTRLTVT.

The V call is TRBV6-1, the J call TRBJ2-5, with no clear D. CDR3 length: 13 amino acids. The V end was cut by 1 base, the J end by 2 bases, with 5 bases between. The germline V gene has CDR1 MNHNS and CDR2 SASEGT. CDR3 region: CASSEVPQETQYF. The CDR3 DNA is TGTGCCAGCAGTGAAGTTCCACAAGAGACCCAGTACTTC.

The V gene is TRBV9, the J gene TRBJ2-7; D is uncertain. This CDR3 comprises 13 residues. CDR1 and CDR2 (germline): SGDLS, YYNGEE. V was pared by 3 bases and J by 1 base, with 8 bases between. The CDR3 nucleotides are TGTGCCAGCAGCGACGACATTTCCTACGAGCAGTACTTC. Amino acids: CASSDDISYEQYF.

The chain uses TRBV28 and TRBJ2-1; perhaps TRBD2 as D (5 bases). This CDR3 region has 15 residues. The germline V gene has CDR1 MDHEN and CDR2 SYDVKM. Trimming pared 4 bases from V and 3 bases from J, leaving 13 bases between. CDR3 nucleotide sequence: TGTGCCAGCAGTTCGTGTCGTACTAGCTACAATGAGCAGTTCTTC. Residues: CASSSCRTSYNEQFF. The full variable domain, with the rest looked up from reference TRBV28 and TRBJ2-1, is DVKVTQSSRYLVKRTGEKVFLECVQDMDHENMFWYRQDPGLGLRLIYFSYDVKMKEKGDIPEGYSVSREKKERFSLILESASTNQTSMYLCASSSCRTSYNEQFFGPGTRLTVL.

The chain couples TRBV4-2 to TRBJ2-3; 8 bases line up with TRBD2. The CDR3 extends over 15 amino acids. V was pared by 3 bases and J by 2 bases, with 4 bases of the junction left unmatched. Germline CDR1 reads LGHNA; CDR2 reads YNFKEQ. This CDR3 reads CASSQASGYTDTQYF. Written as DNA, the CDR3 is TGTGCCAGCAGCCAGGCTAGCGGGTACACAGATACGCAGTATTTT.

The V gene is TRBV18, the J gene TRBJ1-1; TRBD1 agrees at 7 bases. The CDR3 extends over 15 amino acids. Losses at the gene ends were 3 bases for V and 2 bases for J; bases not matched to a gene: 6. Germline V gives CDR1 KGHSH, CDR2 LQKENI. CDR3 DNA: TGTGCCAGCTCACCTATAACAGGGGTTAACACTGAAGCTTTCTTT. Encoded protein: CASSPITGVNTEAFF. Complete variable domain (other parts from reference TRBV18 and TRBJ1-1): NAGVMQNPRHLVRRRGQEARLRCSPMKGHSHVYWYRQLPEEGLKFMVYLQKENIIDESGMPKERFSAEFPKEGPSILRIQQVVRGDSAAYFCASSPITGVNTEAFFGQGTRLTVV.